These 27 T cell receptor beta chains were all obtained from the same sample, sequenced in a study of early T cells in non-severe SARS-CoV-2 infection. TCRdb reanalysed the 5' RACE reads using MiXCR and keeps one entry per CDR3 protein. The repertoire holds 50,000 to 65,000 distinct CDR3 sequences, with 8.9% as singletons. The sample was whole blood. All receptors come from an adult who was a healthcare worker with PCR-confirmed SARS-CoV-2 infection or an uninfected control (not recorded which).

This clonotype was recorded many times. The chain couples TRBV7-9 to TRBJ1-1, with D possibly matching TRBD1 (5 bases). Germline V lookup: CDR1 SEHNR, CDR2 FQNEAQ (reference sequence). V was trimmed by 4 bases and J by 4 bases, leaving 10 bases between them. This CDR3 is 13 amino acids long. In nucleotides, the CDR3 is TGTGCCAGCAGCTCAGCAGGGCGCACTGAAGCTTTCTTT. Its protein is CASSSAGRTEAFF.

The table lists this clonotype with many counts. The V gene is TRBV20-1, the J gene TRBJ1-1; maybe TRBD1 (5 bases). There are 14 residues in the CDR3. CDR1 and CDR2 from the germline V gene are DFQATT and SNEGSKA (reference sequence). V shed 5 bases and J shed 5 bases, with 18 bases lying between them. CDR3 region: CSAYLSGGRTEAFF. As DNA, the CDR3 is TGCAGTGCTTACCTCAGCGGGGGTCGTACTGAAGCTTTCTTT.

This clonotype is medium-sized (0.01 to 0.1%) in the sample. The chain employs TRBV7-8 and TRBJ2-1; D may be TRBD2 (5 bases). This CDR3 comprises 13 residues. CDR1 and CDR2 from the germline V gene are SGHVS and FQNEAQ. The V and J ends lost 1 base and 8 bases respectively, with 9 bases between them. The CDR3 is CASSLGAGDEQFF. DNA of the CDR3: TGTGCCAGCAGCTTAGGGGCCGGGGATGAGCAGTTCTTC.

This clonotype has at least ten counts. CDR3 amino acids: CASSLADGGTDSYTF. Written as DNA, the CDR3 is TGTGCCAGCAGCTTAGCGGACGGTGGGACAGATAGCTACACCTTC. The V and J genes are TRBV7-9 and TRBJ1-2, with 7 bases aligning to TRBD1. Germline V CDR1 and CDR2: SEHNR, FQNEAQ (reference sequence). There are 15 residues in the CDR3. V shed 0 bases, J shed 9 bases, and the junction held 10 bases outside the gene matches.

DNA for the CDR3: TGTGCCTGGAGCGGACAGTTAGCTAACTATGGCTACACCTTC. Protein: CAWSGQLANYGYTF. V usage is TRBV30 and J usage is TRBJ1-2; D might be TRBD1 (6 bases). Trimming stripped 3 bases from V and 0 bases from J, with 11 bases between. This CDR3 contains 14 residues. Germline values: CDR1 GTSNPN, CDR2 SVGIG (reference sequence).

In its sample, this clonotype is medium-sized. The rearrangement joins TRBV28 to TRBJ1-4; D is possibly TRBD1 (6 bases). CDR1 and CDR2 from the germline V gene are MDHEN and SYDVKM. Between the trimmed V and J ends, which lost 6 bases and 8 bases, there was a span of 22 bases. This CDR3 spans 16 amino acids. CDR3 nucleotides: TGTGCCAGCAGCCCATTCACGGGGGCGAGAGGGGAAAAACTGTTTTTT. It is translated as CASSPFTGARGEKLFF.

This clonotype was observed a few times. The V call is TRBV11-2, the J call TRBJ1-1, with D hard to call. V was pared by 0 bases and J by 2 bases, with 7 bases between. The CDR3 loop spans 14 amino acids. Germline values: CDR1 SGHAT, CDR2 FQNNGV. The CDR3 reads CASSLDGTNTEAFF. For the CDR3, the DNA is TGTGCCAGCAGCTTAGATGGTACTAACACTGAAGCTTTCTTT.

This clonotype was counted a few times. This chain connects TRBV28 to TRBJ2-1; D uncertain. Germline lookup yields CDR1 MDHEN and CDR2 SYDVKM. V was shortened by 1 base and J by 2 bases, with 3 bases between the two germline ends. This CDR3 has 13 residues. The DNA for the CDR3 is TGTGCCAGCAGTTTATCGGCCTACAATGAGCAGTTCTTC. This sequence encodes CASSLSAYNEQFF.

This chain joins TRBV4-3 and TRBJ2-1; D remains ambiguous. Germline V gives CDR1 LGHNA, CDR2 YSLEER. This CDR3 contains 14 residues. Trimming left V 0 bases short and J 2 bases short, with 5 bases between. The CDR3 sequence: CASSQEATYNEQFF. CDR3 bases: TGCGCCAGCAGCCAAGAAGCTACCTACAATGAGCAGTTCTTC.

This clonotype was seen many times. The J gene is TRBJ1-5, the V gene TRBV7-3; 7 bases line up with TRBD1. J lost 3 bases, V lost 5 bases, and 4 bases had no gene match. This CDR3 is built from 14 residues. Germline lookup yields CDR1 SGHTA and CDR2 FQGTGA. CDR3 protein: CASSATGPNQPQHF. The CDR3 DNA is TGTGCCAGCAGCGCGACAGGGCCCAATCAGCCCCAGCATTTT.

This clonotype came up a few times. This sequence joins TRBV4-1 and TRBJ2-1; D uncertain. Trimming cost V 1 base and J 3 bases, with 13 bases left between them. This CDR3 is built from 16 residues. Germline assignment: CDR1 MGHRA and CDR2 YSYEKL. This CDR3 reads CASSQGGRLSYNEQFF. The CDR3 nucleotides read TGCGCCAGCAGCCAAGGTGGTCGGTTAAGCTACAATGAGCAGTTCTTC.

This clonotype was counted ten times or more. This chain connects TRBV6-6 to TRBJ1-3; D is undetermined. This CDR3 contains 14 residues. CDR1 and CDR2 from the germline V gene are MNHNY and SVGAGI (reference sequence). V was clipped by 6 bases and J by 1 base, with 10 bases between them. The CDR3 region has the DNA TGTGCCAGCAGCCCGATGGGGTCTGGAAACACCATATATTTT. This encodes CASSPMGSGNTIYF.

This clonotype was seen at least ten times. The chain combines TRBV5-1 with TRBJ2-2; 7 bases agree with TRBD1. The CDR3 runs to 15 residues. V was pared by 7 bases and J by 0 bases, with 6 bases of the junction left unmatched. Looked up from germline, CDR1 is SGHRS and CDR2 is YFSETQ. The CDR3 sequence: CASRQGRTNTGELFF. Written as DNA, the CDR3 is TGCGCCAGCCGACAGGGAAGAACGAACACCGGGGAGCTGTTTTTT.

The sample holds many counts of this clonotype. CDR3 sequence (DNA): TGTGCCAGCAGTCCGGACGGGCCGAACACTGAAGCTTTCTTT. Translated: CASSPDGPNTEAFF. The J gene is TRBJ1-1, the V gene TRBV6-6; D not resolved. Germline V gene sequence: CDR1 MNHNY, CDR2 SVGAGI (reference sequence). This CDR3 contains 14 residues. V lost 5 bases to trimming and J lost 1 base, with 11 bases between them.

The gene calls are TRBV6-2 or TRBV6-3 and TRBJ2-5; D gene ambiguous. Germline V gene lookup returns CDR1 MNHEY and CDR2 SVGEGT. Trimming shortened V by 8 bases and J by 3 bases, and 10 bases separated the two germline ends. The CDR3 runs 12 residues. CDR3 DNA: TGTGCCAGCTCCGCCGGTGAAGAGACCCAGTACTTC. Its translation is CASSAGEETQYF.

V and J are TRBV19 and TRBJ2-2; TRBD1 matches at 9 bases. The CDR3 sequence is 14 residues long. From germline, CDR1 is LNHDA and CDR2 SQIVND (reference sequence). The trim removed 5 bases at V and 7 bases at J, leaving 5 bases unmatched. The CDR3 loop reads CASSARTGVGELFF. The CDR3 DNA sequence: TGTGCCAGTAGTGCGCGGACAGGGGTCGGGGAGCTGTTTTTT.

The chain is built from TRBV12-3 or TRBV12-4 and TRBJ1-1; perhaps TRBD1 as D (6 bases). The CDR3 runs 14 residues. Trimming took 6 bases from V and 1 from J, leaving 12 bases between them. The CDR3 coding sequence is TGTGCCAGCAGATCGGGACACCAGAACACTGAAGCTTTCTTT. Protein: CASRSGHQNTEAFF.

The J gene is TRBJ1-2, the V gene TRBV4-2, with D hard to call. The CDR3 is made up of 13 amino acids. Deletions cut 4 bases from V and 2 bases from J, with 8 bases between. Germline-derived CDR1 and CDR2 are LGHNA and YNFKEQ. This CDR3 is CASSPGWNYGYTF. The CDR3 DNA follows: TGTGCCAGCAGCCCGGGCTGGAACTATGGCTACACCTTC.

This clonotype occurred a few times. V usage is TRBV6-2 or TRBV6-3 and J usage is TRBJ2-2, with 12 bases matching TRBD2. This CDR3 is built from 20 residues. The V gene end was trimmed by 7 bases and the J gene end by 1 base; junction bases not matched to a gene: 16. In germline, CDR1 is MNHEY, CDR2 SVGEGT. The DNA for the CDR3 is TGTGCCAGCACCGGACCGAGGGCGTTGGGACTAGCGGGGAACACCGGGGAGCTGTTTTTT. Translated: CASTGPRALGLAGNTGELFF.

This clonotype was observed a few times. The chain couples TRBV6-2 or TRBV6-3 to TRBJ2-1, with D maybe TRBD1 (5 bases). This CDR3 spans 13 amino acids. V lost 7 bases and J lost 15, with 22 bases in between. In germline, CDR1 is MNHEY, CDR2 SVGEGT. The CDR3 loop is CASNTPGQPWLFF. The CDR3 nucleotides are TGTGCCAGCAACACTCCCGGACAACCCTGGCTGTTCTTC.

V gene TRBV29-1 combines with J gene TRBJ1-1, with D tentatively TRBD1 (5 bases). With 6 bases removed from V and 10 bases from J, the gap between germline ends came to 18 bases. Germline CDR1 SQVTM, CDR2 ANQGSEA. This CDR3 contains 12 residues. CDR3 coding DNA: TGCAGCGTCCGACCCGGGACCCCTGGAGCTTTCTTT. Translation gives CSVRPGTPGAFF. The full variable domain, with the rest looked up from reference TRBV29-1 and TRBJ1-1, is SAVISQKPSRDICQRGTSLTIQCQVDSQVTMMFWYRQQPGQSLTLIATANQGSEATYESGFVIDKFPISRPNLTFSTLTVSNMSPEDSSIYLCSVRPGTPGAFFGQGTRLTVV.

The chain is built from TRBV28 and TRBJ2-3; D is uncertain. The CDR3 is 13 residues long. Germline values: CDR1 MDHEN, CDR2 SYDVKM. The V end was cut by 5 bases, the J end by 6 bases, with 12 bases between. This chain's CDR3 is CASSTKRSDTQYF. As DNA, the CDR3 is TGTGCCAGCAGTACTAAACGTTCGGATACGCAGTATTTT.

This clonotype was found a few times. This may be a read error, as it is one base from a much larger clone. This sequence joins TRBV3-1 and TRBJ2-7; 8 bases fit TRBD2. V dropped 7 bases and J dropped 3; count of bases not matched to a gene: 8. The V gene's germline CDR1 is LGHDT and CDR2 YNNKEL (reference sequence). The CDR3 consists of 14 residues. The DNA for the CDR3 is TGTGCCAGCACCCCCGAGAGCGGGAGCTACGAGCAGTACTTC. This sequence encodes CASTPESGSYEQYF.

This clonotype was seen many times. The chain has TRBV7-2 and TRBJ2-5; 9 nucleotides agree with TRBD1. The J segment lost 5 bases and the V segment lost 3 bases, leaving 7 bases of the junction unmatched. Germline loops: CDR1 SGHTA, CDR2 FQGNSA. CDR3 length: 15 amino acids. CDR3 amino acids: CASSFRQGGSETQYF. In nucleotides, the CDR3 is TGTGCCAGCAGCTTTAGACAGGGGGGATCGGAGACCCAGTACTTC.

At least ten counts were recorded for this clonotype. The CDR3 DNA follows: TGTGCCAGTTCGGGCCGGACAGACTCTGGGGCCAACGTCCTGACTTTC. Translated: CASSGRTDSGANVLTF. This chain connects TRBV6-6 to TRBJ2-6, with D possibly TRBD1 on 6 matching bases. Trimming shortened V by 9 bases and J by 0 bases, and 15 bases separated the two germline ends. Germline lookup yields CDR1 MNHNY and CDR2 SVGAGI (reference sequence). This CDR3 has 16 residues.

The table lists this clonotype with many counts. V usage is TRBV20-1 and J usage is TRBJ2-2; D may be TRBD1 (5 bases). Per germline, CDR1 DFQATT and CDR2 SNEGSKA (reference sequence). V was clipped by 1 base and J by 2 bases, with 11 bases between them. The CDR3 runs 15 residues. CDR3 sequence reads: CSARATDPNTGELFF. The CDR3 DNA follows: TGCAGTGCTAGAGCGACAGATCCCAACACCGGGGAGCTGTTTTTT.

This clonotype was seen a handful of times. The genes are TRBV10-3 and TRBJ1-1; 9 bases align to TRBD1. Germline V gene data show CDR1 as ENHRY and CDR2 as SYGVKD. J was trimmed by 2 bases and V by 6 bases; bases with no gene match: 4. There are 14 residues in the CDR3. This CDR3 reads CAISATGGNTEAFF. The DNA for the CDR3 is TGTGCCATCAGCGCAACAGGGGGCAACACTGAAGCTTTCTTT.